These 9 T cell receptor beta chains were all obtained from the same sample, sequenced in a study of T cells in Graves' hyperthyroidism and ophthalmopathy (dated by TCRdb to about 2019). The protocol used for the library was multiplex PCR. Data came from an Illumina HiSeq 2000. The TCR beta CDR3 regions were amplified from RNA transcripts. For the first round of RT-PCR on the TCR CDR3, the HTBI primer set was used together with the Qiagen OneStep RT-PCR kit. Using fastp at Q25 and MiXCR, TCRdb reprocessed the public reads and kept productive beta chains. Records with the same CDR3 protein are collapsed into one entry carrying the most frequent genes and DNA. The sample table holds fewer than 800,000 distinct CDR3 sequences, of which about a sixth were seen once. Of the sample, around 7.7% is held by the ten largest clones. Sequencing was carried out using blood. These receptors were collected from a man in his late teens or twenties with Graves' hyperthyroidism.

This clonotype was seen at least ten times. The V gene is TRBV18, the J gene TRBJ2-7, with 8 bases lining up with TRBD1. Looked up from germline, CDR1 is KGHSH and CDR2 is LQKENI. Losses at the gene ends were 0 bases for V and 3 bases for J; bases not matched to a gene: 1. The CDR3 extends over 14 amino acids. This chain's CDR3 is CASSPPGQVYEQYF. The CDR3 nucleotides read TGTGCCAGCTCACCACCGGGACAGGTCTACGAGCAGTACTTC.

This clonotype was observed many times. The CDR3 DNA is TGTGCCAGCAGCTTAGGTAACCTGAACACTGAAGCTTTCTTT. Its translation: CASSLGNLNTEAFF. The chain employs TRBV11-2 and TRBJ1-1, with D unclear. V lost 1 base to trimming and J lost 0 bases, with 6 bases between them. The V gene's germline CDR1 is SGHAT and CDR2 FQNNGV. CDR3 length equals 14 residues.

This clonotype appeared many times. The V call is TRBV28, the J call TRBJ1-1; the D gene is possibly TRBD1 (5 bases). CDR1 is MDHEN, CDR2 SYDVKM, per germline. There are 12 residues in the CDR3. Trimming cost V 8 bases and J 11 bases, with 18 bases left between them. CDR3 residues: CASLQAGREAFF. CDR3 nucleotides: TGTGCCAGCCTTCAGGCGGGACGAGAGGCTTTCTTT.

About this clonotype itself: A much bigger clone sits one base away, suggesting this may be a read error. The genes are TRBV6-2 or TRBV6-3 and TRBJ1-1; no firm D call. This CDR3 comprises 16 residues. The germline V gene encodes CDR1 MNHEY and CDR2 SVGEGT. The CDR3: CASSYPNDLLNTEALF. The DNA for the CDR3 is TGTGCCAGCAGTTATCCCAACGACCTACTGAACACTGAAGCTCTCTTT.

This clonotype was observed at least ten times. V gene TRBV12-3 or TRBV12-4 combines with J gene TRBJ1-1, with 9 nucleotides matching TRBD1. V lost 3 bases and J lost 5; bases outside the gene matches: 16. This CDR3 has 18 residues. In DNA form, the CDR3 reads TGTGCCAGCAGTTTCTATCCGGGACAGGGTCTGAGTAATACTGAAGCTTTCTTT. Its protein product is CASSFYPGQGLSNTEAFF.

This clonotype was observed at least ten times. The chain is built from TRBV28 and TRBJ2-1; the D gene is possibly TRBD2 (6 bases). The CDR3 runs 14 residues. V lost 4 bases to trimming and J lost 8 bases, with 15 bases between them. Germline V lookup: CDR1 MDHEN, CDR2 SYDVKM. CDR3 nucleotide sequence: TGTGCCAGCAGTTGGACGGGAGTCAGAGATGAGCAGTTCTTC. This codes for CASSWTGVRDEQFF.

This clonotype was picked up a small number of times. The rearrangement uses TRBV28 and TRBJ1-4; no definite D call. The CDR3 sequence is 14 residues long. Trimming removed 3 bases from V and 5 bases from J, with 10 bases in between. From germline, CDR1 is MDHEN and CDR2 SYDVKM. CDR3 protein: CASSLVVENEKLFF. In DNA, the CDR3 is TGTGCCAGCAGTTTGGTGGTGGAAAATGAAAAACTGTTTTTT.

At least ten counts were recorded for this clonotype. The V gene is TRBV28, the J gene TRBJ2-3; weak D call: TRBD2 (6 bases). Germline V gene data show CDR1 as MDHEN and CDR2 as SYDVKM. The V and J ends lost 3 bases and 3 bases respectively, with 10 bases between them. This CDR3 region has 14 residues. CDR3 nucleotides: TGTGCCAGCAGTTTGACGGGAGAAACAGATACGCAGTATTTT. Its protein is CASSLTGETDTQYF.

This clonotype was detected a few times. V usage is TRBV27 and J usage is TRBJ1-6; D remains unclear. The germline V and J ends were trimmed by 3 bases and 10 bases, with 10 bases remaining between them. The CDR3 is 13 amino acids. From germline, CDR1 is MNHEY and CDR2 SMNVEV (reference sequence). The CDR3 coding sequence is TGTGCCAGCAGTTTTGGTGGTACATCACCCCTCCACTTT. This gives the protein CASSFGGTSPLHF.